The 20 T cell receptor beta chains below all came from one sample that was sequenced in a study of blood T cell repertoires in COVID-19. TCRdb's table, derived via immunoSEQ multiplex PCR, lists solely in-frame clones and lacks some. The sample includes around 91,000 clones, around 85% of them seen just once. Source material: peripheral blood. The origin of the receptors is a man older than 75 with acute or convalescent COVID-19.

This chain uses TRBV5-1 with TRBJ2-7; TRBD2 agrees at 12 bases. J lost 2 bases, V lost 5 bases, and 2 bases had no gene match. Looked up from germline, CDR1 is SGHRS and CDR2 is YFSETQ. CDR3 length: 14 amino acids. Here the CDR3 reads CASRLAGGTYEQYF. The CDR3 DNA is TGCGCCAGCAGACTAGCGGGAGGAACCTACGAGCAGTACTTC.

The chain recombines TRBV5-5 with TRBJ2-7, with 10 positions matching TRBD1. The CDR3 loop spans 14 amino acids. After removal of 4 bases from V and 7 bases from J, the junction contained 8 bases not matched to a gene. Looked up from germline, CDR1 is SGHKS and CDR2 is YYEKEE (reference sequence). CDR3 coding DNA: TGTGCCAGCAGCCTCGGGACAGGGGTGTATGAGCAGTACTTC. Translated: CASSLGTGVYEQYF.

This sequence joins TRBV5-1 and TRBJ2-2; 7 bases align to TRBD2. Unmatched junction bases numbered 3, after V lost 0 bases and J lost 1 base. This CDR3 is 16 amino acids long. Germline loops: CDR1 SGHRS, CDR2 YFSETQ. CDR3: CASSLVASGNTGELFF. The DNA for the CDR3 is TGCGCCAGCAGCTTGGTTGCTAGCGGGAACACCGGGGAGCTGTTTTTT.

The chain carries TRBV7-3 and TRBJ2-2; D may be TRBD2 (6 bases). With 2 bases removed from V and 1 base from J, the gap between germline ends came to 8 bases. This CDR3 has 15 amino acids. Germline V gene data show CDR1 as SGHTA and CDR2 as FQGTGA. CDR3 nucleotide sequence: TGTGCCAGCAGCTTACACGGGAGGAACACCGGGGAGCTGTTTTTT. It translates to CASSLHGRNTGELFF.

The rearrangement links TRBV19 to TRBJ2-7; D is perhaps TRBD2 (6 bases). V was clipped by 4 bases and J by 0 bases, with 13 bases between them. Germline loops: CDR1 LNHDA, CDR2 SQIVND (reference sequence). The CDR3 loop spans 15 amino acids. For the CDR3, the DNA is TGTGCCAGTAGTACGAGCGGGCTAACCTCCTACGAGCAGTACTTC. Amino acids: CASSTSGLTSYEQYF. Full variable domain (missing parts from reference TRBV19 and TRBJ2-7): DGGITQSPKYLFRKEGQNVTLSCEQNLNHDAMYWYRQDPGQGLRLIYYSQIVNDFQKGDIAEGYSVSREKKESFPLTVTSAQKNPTAFYLCASSTSGLTSYEQYFGPGTRLTVT.

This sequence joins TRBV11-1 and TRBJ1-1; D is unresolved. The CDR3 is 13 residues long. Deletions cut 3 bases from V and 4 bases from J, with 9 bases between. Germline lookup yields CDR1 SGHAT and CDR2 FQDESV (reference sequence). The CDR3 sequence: CASSFEFLTEAFF. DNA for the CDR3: TGTGCCAGCAGCTTTGAGTTTCTCACTGAAGCTTTCTTT.

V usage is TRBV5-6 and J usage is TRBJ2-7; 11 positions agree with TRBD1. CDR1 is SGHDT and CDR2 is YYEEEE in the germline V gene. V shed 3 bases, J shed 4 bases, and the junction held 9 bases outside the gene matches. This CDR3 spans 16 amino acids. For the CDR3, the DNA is TGTGCCAGCAGCTCACAAGGGACAGGGGGACGGTACGAGCAGTACTTC. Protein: CASSSQGTGGRYEQYF.

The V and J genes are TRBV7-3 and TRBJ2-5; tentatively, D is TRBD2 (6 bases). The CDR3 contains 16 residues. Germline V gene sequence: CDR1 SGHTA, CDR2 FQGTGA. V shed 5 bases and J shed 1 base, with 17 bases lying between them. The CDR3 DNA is TGTGCCAGCAGCGTAGGCGCGGGGTCCCCCCAAGAGACCCAGTACTTC. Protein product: CASSVGAGSPQETQYF.

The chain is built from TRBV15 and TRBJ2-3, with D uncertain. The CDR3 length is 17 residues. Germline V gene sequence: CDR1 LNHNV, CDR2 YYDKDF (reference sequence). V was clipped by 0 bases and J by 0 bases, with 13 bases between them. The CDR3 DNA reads TGTGCCACCAGCAGAGATTTGGCCCGATTAAGCACAGATACGCAGTATTTT. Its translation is CATSRDLARLSTDTQYF.

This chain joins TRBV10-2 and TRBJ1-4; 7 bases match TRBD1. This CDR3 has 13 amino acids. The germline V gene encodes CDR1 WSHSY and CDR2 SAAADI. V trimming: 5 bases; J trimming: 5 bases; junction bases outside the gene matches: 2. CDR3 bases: TGCGCCAGCAGTCAGACAGGGAATGAAAAACTGTTTTTT. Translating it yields CASSQTGNEKLFF.

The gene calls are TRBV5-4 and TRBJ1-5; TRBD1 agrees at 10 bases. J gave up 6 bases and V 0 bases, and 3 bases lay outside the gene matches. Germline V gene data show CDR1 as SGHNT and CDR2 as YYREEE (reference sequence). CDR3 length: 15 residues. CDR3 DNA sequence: TGTGCCAGCAGCTTGGATGGGACAGGGGTTCAGCCCCAGCATTTT. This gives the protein CASSLDGTGVQPQHF.

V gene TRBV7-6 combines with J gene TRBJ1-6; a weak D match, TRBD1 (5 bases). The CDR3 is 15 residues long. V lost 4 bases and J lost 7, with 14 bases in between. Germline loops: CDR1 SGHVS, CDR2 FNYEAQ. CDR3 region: CASSSRGGGNSPLHF. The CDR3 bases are TGTGCCAGCAGCTCGCGCGGGGGTGGCAATTCACCCCTCCACTTT. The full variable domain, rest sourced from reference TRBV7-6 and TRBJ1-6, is GAGVSQSPRYKVTKRGQDVALRCDPISGHVSLYWYRQALGQGPEFLTYFNYEAQQDKSGLPNDRFSAERPEGSISTLTIQRTEQRDSAMYRCASSSRGGGNSPLHFGNGTRLTVT.

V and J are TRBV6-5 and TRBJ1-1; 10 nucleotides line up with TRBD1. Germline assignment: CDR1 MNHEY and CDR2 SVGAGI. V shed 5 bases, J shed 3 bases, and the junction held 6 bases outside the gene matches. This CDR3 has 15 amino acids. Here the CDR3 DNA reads TGTGCCAGCAGTCGCCTGGGACAGGGGTACACTGAAGCTTTCTTT. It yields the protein CASSRLGQGYTEAFF.

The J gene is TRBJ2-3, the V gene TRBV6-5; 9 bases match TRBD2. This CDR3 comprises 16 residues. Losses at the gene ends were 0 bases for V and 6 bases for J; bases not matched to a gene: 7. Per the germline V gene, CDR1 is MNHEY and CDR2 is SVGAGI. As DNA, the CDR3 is TGTGCCAGCAGTTACTCGGGGGTAGCGGGAGCGGATACGCAGTATTTT. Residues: CASSYSGVAGADTQYF.

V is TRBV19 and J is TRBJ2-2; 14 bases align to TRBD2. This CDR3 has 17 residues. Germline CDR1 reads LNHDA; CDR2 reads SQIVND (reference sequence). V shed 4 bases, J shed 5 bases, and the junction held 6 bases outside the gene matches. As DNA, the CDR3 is TGTGCCAGTAGTAAAAGCGGGACTAGCGGGAGTACCGGGGAGCTGTTTTTT. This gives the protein CASSKSGTSGSTGELFF.

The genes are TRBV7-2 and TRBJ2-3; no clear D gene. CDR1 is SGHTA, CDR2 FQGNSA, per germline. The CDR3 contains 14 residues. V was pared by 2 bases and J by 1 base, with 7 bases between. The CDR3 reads CASSLSVGTDTQYF. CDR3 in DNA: TGTGCCAGCAGCTTATCTGTCGGCACAGATACGCAGTATTTT.

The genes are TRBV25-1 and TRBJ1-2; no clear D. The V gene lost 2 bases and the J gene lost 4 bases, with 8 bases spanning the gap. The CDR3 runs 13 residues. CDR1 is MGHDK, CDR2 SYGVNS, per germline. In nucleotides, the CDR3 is TGTGCCAGCAGTGAAGGGCAGCCCTATGGCTACACCTTC. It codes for CASSEGQPYGYTF.

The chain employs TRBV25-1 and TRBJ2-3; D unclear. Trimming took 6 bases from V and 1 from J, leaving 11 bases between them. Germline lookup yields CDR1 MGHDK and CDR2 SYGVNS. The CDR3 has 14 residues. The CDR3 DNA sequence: TGTGCCAGCAGCAAGGTTCAGGGCACAGATACGCAGTATTTT. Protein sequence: CASSKVQGTDTQYF.

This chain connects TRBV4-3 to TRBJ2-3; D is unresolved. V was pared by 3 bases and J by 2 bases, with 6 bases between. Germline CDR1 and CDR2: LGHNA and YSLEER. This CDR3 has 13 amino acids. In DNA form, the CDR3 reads TGCGCCAGCAGCCACACAATCACAGATACGCAGTATTTT. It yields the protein CASSHTITDTQYF.

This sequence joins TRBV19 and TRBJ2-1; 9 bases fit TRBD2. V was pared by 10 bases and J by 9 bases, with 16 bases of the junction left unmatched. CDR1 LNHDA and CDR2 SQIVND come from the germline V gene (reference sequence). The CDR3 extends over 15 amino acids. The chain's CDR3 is CATKLGVAGVFEQFF. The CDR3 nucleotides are TGTGCCACCAAATTGGGAGTAGCGGGAGTCTTTGAGCAGTTCTTC.